What follows are 27 T cell receptor beta chains derived from one specimen sequenced in a study of long-term antiretroviral therapy in people with HIV. They ran version v3.0 of the immunoSEQ assay at survey level. The method was immunoSEQ multiplex PCR; TCRdb's version includes in-frame clones alone and lacks a portion of them. Among about 28,000 clones listed, about 90% were seen once. Here the sequenced sample was unsorted PBMCs, taken 3.2 years before starting antiretroviral therapy. The source of these receptors is a man between 50 and 59 years old with HIV.

This clone appeared a single time. The V gene is TRBV6-1, the J gene TRBJ2-3; TRBD2 matches at 9 bases. Germline lookup yields CDR1 MNHNS and CDR2 SASEGT. Unmatched junction bases numbered 8, after V lost 1 base and J lost 3 bases. This CDR3 region has 17 residues. Here the CDR3 DNA reads TGTGCCAGCAGTGAAGGAAGGGCGGGGGGGCGAACAGATACGCAGTATTTT. Its translation is CASSEGRAGGRTDTQYF.

The V gene is TRBV7-3, the J gene TRBJ2-7; the D gene is possibly TRBD2 (5 bases). Germline V gene sequence: CDR1 SGHTA, CDR2 FQGTGA. This CDR3 region has 13 residues. V dropped 3 bases and J dropped 2 bases, with 8 bases sitting between them. The CDR3 here is CASSFAGTYEQYF. The CDR3, as DNA: TGTGCCAGCAGCTTCGCGGGTACCTACGAGCAGTACTTC.

The chain combines TRBV9 with TRBJ2-3; D is perhaps TRBD1 (5 bases). V was trimmed by 0 bases and J by 2 bases, leaving 10 bases between them. CDR3 length equals 15 residues. Germline CDR1 and CDR2: SGDLS and YYNGEE. The CDR3 coding sequence is TGTGCCAGCAGCGTAGACAGGCTCGTCACAGATACGCAGTATTTT. This encodes CASSVDRLVTDTQYF.

J is TRBJ2-2 and V is TRBV9; unclear D gene. Germline V gene data show CDR1 as SGDLS and CDR2 as YYNGEE. The CDR3 sequence is 16 residues long. V lost 6 bases, J lost 0 bases, and 15 bases lay in between. The CDR3 nucleotides read TGTGCCAGCACTATTCGACATACCGCGAACACCGGGGAGCTGTTTTTT. Protein: CASTIRHTANTGELFF.

This rearrangement joins TRBV5-1 to TRBJ2-1, with TRBD2 matching 13 bases. With 4 bases clipped from V and 2 bases from J, the junction kept 9 bases outside the gene matches. The CDR3 is 18 amino acids. Germline CDR1 SGHRS, CDR2 YFSETQ. CDR3: CASSAFPLAGGPYNEQFF. DNA of the CDR3: TGCGCCAGCAGCGCTTTCCCACTAGCGGGAGGGCCCTACAATGAGCAGTTCTTC.

This clone was seen only once. The gene calls are TRBV7-9 and TRBJ1-1; 7 bases are shared with TRBD1. The CDR3 has 17 residues. Germline trimming cut 5 bases from V and 0 bases from J; bases unmatched to any gene: 12. In germline, CDR1 is SEHNR, CDR2 FQNEAQ (reference sequence). In nucleotides, the CDR3 is TGTGCCAGCAGCCCATGGACAGGAACGAGGATGAACACTGAAGCTTTCTTT. This sequence encodes CASSPWTGTRMNTEAFF.

This clone was detected only once. The rearrangement joins TRBV11-1 to TRBJ1-4; D is undetermined. This CDR3 comprises 13 residues. The ends were cut back, 5 bases at V and 4 bases at J, with 8 bases in the middle. Looked up from germline, CDR1 is SGHAT and CDR2 is FQDESV (reference sequence). In DNA, the CDR3 is TGTGCCAGCAGCCACTTGGGTAATGAAAAACTGTTTTTT. Its protein is CASSHLGNEKLFF.

This chain links TRBV29-1 with TRBJ2-5; no reliable D call. CDR3 length equals 13 residues. Trimming pared 2 bases from V and 2 bases from J, leaving 9 bases between. The germline V gene has CDR1 SQVTM and CDR2 ANQGSEA. DNA of the CDR3: TGCAGCGTTGAATCGGGCAGTCAAGAGACCCAGTACTTC. Translation: CSVESGSQETQYF.

The V call is TRBV30, the J call TRBJ1-4; 9 nucleotides match TRBD1. CDR1 and CDR2 (germline): GTSNPN, SVGIG (reference sequence). This CDR3 has 14 residues. The J segment lost 8 bases and the V segment lost 4 bases, leaving 8 bases of the junction unmatched. The CDR3 spells CAWTPRQGGEKLFF. DNA of the CDR3: TGTGCCTGGACTCCGAGACAGGGGGGAGAAAAACTGTTTTTT.

The V call is TRBV5-4, the J call TRBJ1-1; TRBD1 might be the D (5 bases). The CDR3 covers 14 residues. The V gene's germline CDR1 is SGHNT and CDR2 YYREEE (reference sequence). Trimming removed 3 bases from V and 6 bases from J, with 15 bases in between. The DNA for the CDR3 is TGTGCCAGCAGCTCGACAGACCTGGGAGCTGAAGCTTTCTTT. It encodes CASSSTDLGAEAFF.

The chain has TRBV5-1 and TRBJ2-1, with 7 bases fitting TRBD1. The CDR3 spans 16 residues. Germline assignment: CDR1 SGHRS and CDR2 YFSETQ. V lost 0 bases, J lost 7 bases, and 10 bases stayed unmatched. The CDR3 protein is CASSLEGQGEWNEQFF. CDR3 coding DNA: TGCGCCAGCAGCTTGGAAGGGCAGGGGGAGTGGAATGAGCAGTTCTTC.

This chain links TRBV6-5 with TRBJ1-6; possible D gene TRBD1, 5 bases. Germline CDR1 and CDR2: MNHEY and SVGAGI. Trimming took off 7 bases at V and 4 bases at J, with 14 bases between the two ends. The CDR3 consists of 15 residues. The CDR3: CASTSLGPYNSPLHF. CDR3 DNA sequence: TGTGCCAGCACCTCCCTGGGACCTTATAATTCACCCCTCCACTTT.

V is TRBV11-3 and J is TRBJ2-3; 14 nucleotides align to TRBD2. With V trimmed by 5 bases and J by 2 bases, 12 bases remained unmatched. This CDR3 region has 19 residues. CDR1 is SGHNT and CDR2 is YENEEA in the germline V gene. DNA for the CDR3: TGTGCCAGCAGCCCTACTCGGACTAGCGGGAGGCCTAACACAGATACGCAGTATTTT. This translates into CASSPTRTSGRPNTDTQYF.

This rearrangement joins TRBV5-1 to TRBJ1-2, with D perhaps TRBD1 (5 bases). Per the germline V gene, CDR1 is SGHRS and CDR2 is YFSETQ. V was clipped by 0 bases and J by 2 bases, with 20 bases between them. The CDR3 has 18 amino acids. The chain's CDR3 is CASSLGLGRGASNYGYTF. In DNA, the CDR3 is TGCGCCAGCAGCTTGGGGCTGGGTAGGGGCGCTTCCAACTATGGCTACACCTTC.

The V gene is TRBV10-3, the J gene TRBJ2-3; 12 bases align to TRBD2. The V gene end was trimmed by 7 bases and the J gene end by 2 bases; junction bases not matched to a gene: 7. The CDR3 is made up of 16 amino acids. Germline CDR1 is ENHRY and CDR2 is SYGVKD. The CDR3 coding sequence is TGTGCCATCAACGAGGCTAGCGGGGGGGCCACAGATACGCAGTATTTT. This sequence encodes CAINEASGGATDTQYF.

The chain's CDR3 is CASSDGDIRGYTF. In DNA, the CDR3 is TGTGCCAGCAGCGACGGGGACATCCGGGGCTACACCTTC. The rearrangement joins TRBV9 to TRBJ1-2, with a weak D call TRBD1 (6 bases). The length of the CDR3 is 13 residues. Germline V gene sequence: CDR1 SGDLS, CDR2 YYNGEE. V was trimmed by 3 bases and J by 8 bases, leaving 14 bases between them.

This clone was seen just once. V is TRBV9 and J is TRBJ2-5; D is possibly TRBD2 (7 bases). The V end was cut by 4 bases, the J end by 5 bases, with 21 bases between. This CDR3 comprises 16 residues. CDR1 and CDR2 (germline): SGDLS, YYNGEE. This CDR3 is CASSSGGGGAWETQYF. The CDR3 region has the DNA TGTGCCAGCAGCTCCGGGGGCGGGGGAGCTTGGGAGACCCAGTACTTC.

The table lists this clone with a few counts. V and J are TRBV4-1 and TRBJ2-3; 10 bases match TRBD2. This CDR3 is 17 amino acids long. The V gene's germline CDR1 is MGHRA and CDR2 YSYEKL. V was clipped by 6 bases and J by 0 bases; unmatched bases: 9. The CDR3 region has the DNA TGCGCCAGCAGAACGTCCCCAGCGGGGGGGAGCACAGATACGCAGTATTTT. It is translated as CASRTSPAGGSTDTQYF.

A single count supports this clone. This rearrangement joins TRBV18 to TRBJ2-3, with D hard to call. The V end lost 5 bases, the J end lost 0 bases, and 6 bases lay between the germline ends. The CDR3 loop spans 13 amino acids. Germline V CDR1 and CDR2: KGHSH, LQKENI. The CDR3 bases are TGTGCCAGCTCATTGGACAGCACAGATACGCAGTATTTT. This codes for CASSLDSTDTQYF.

The rearrangement joins TRBV11-3 to TRBJ2-2; D uncertain. The CDR3 runs to 11 residues. Looked up from germline, CDR1 is SGHNT and CDR2 is YENEEA. V lost 3 bases and J lost 8, with 4 bases in between. In DNA form, the CDR3 reads TGTGCCAGCAGCTTTGGTGGGGAGCTGTTTTTT. This codes for CASSFGGELFF.

J is TRBJ2-6 and V is TRBV10-1; possible D gene TRBD1, 6 bases. CDR1 and CDR2 from the germline V gene are WNHNN and SYGVQD (reference sequence). CDR3 length: 17 amino acids. V was clipped by 8 bases and J by 0 bases, with 17 bases between them. CDR3 sequence (DNA): TGCGCCAGCCTTAGGCGGGCGGACAGCTCTGGGGCCAACGTCCTGACTTTC. Translating it yields CASLRRADSSGANVLTF.

The chain joins TRBV15 to TRBJ1-4; 9 bases line up with TRBD1. The ends lost 1 base at V and 9 bases at J; junction bases unmatched: 9. CDR1 and CDR2 (germline): LNHNV, YYDKDF (reference sequence). The CDR3 contains 16 residues. CDR3 residues: CATSRGDRERRKKLFF. The CDR3 DNA reads as TGTGCCACCAGCAGAGGGGACAGGGAAAGGAGGAAAAAACTGTTTTTT.

The CDR3 sequence is CASGLGGPPYEQYF. CDR3 DNA: TGTGCTAGTGGTTTGGGGGGGCCACCCTACGAGCAGTACTTC. The chain carries TRBV12-5 and TRBJ2-7; TRBD1 is a possible D gene (6 bases). With 1 base removed from V and 2 bases from J, the gap between germline ends came to 9 bases. The CDR3 consists of 14 residues. Germline V gives CDR1 LGHNT, CDR2 FRNRAP.

CDR3 bases: TGTGCCAGCAGCCGGGGGACAGGGGTAGAGACCCAGTACTTC. Translation: CASSRGTGVETQYF. V is TRBV28 and J is TRBJ2-5; 10 positions match TRBD1. The CDR3 sequence is 14 residues long. CDR1 is MDHEN, CDR2 SYDVKM, per germline. Germline trimming cut 6 bases from V and 4 bases from J; bases unmatched to any gene: 5. The full variable domain, with the rest looked up from reference TRBV28 and TRBJ2-5, is DVKVTQSSRYLVKRTGEKVFLECVQDMDHENMFWYRQDPGLGLRLIYFSYDVKMKEKGDIPEGYSVSREKKERFSLILESASTNQTSMYLCASSRGTGVETQYFGPGTRLLVL.

The chain carries TRBV5-6 and TRBJ2-4; D is undetermined. The CDR3 has 13 residues. The ends were cut back, 0 bases at V and 12 bases at J, with 13 bases in the middle. In germline, CDR1 is SGHDT, CDR2 YYEEEE. Here the CDR3 reads CASSLVSHRPQYF. CDR3 nucleotides: TGTGCCAGCAGCTTGGTGAGCCATCGGCCTCAGTACTTC.

This clone appeared once. The rearrangement links TRBV27 to TRBJ1-1; no reliable D call. CDR3 length equals 15 residues. V was pared by 4 bases and J by 3 bases, with 15 bases between. The germline gives CDR1 MNHEY, CDR2 SMNVEV (reference sequence). The CDR3 nucleotides read TGTGCCAGCAGTTCTTACGACGGACCGCACACTGAAGCTTTCTTT. It codes for CASSSYDGPHTEAFF.

The chain couples TRBV13 to TRBJ2-7, with 11 bases aligning to TRBD1. This CDR3 has 14 residues. Germline assignment: CDR1 PRHDT and CDR2 FYEKMQ (reference sequence). V shed 5 bases, J shed 4 bases, and the junction held 4 bases outside the gene matches. For the CDR3, the DNA is TGTGCCAGCAGCCCGGGACAGGGGGGTTACGAGCAGTACTTC. It specifies CASSPGQGGYEQYF.